The source of this TCR beta chain is a study of regulatory dendritic cells for organ transplantation (dated by TCRdb to about 2017). Background on the whole study: Regulatory dendritic cells were generated from monocytes cultured with vitamin D3 on days 0 and 4 and IL-10 on day 4. On day 6, LPS was added to the DC cultures to test how the DCs responded to a strong maturation-inducing agent. Sorted naive and memory CD4+ and CD8+ T cells had their TCRbeta repertoires sequenced both before and after allostimulation with either regulatory or mature dendritic cells.

Broad study findings and their caveats: Only a couple of subjects were sequenced, and the authors noted considerable between-individual heterogeneity in the alloreactive memory CD8+ T cell pool. Among the resting subsets, the most alloreactive TCR clonotypes were found in memory CD8+ T cells. In both subjects, allostimulation led to expansion of memory CD8+ clones, although regulatory dendritic cells appeared to cause more limited expansion than mature dendritic cells did. Repertoires were highly diverse in naive CD4+ and CD8+ T cells, less diverse in memory cells, and most oligoclonal in memory CD8+ cells.

As regards this clone: Its antigen is currently not known. Base qualities are missing; no much larger clone stands one base away.

TCRbeta CDR3 regions were amplified by multiplexed two-step PCR using Vbeta-specific forward primers and Jbeta-specific reverse primers. The TCRbeta libraries were sequenced on an Illumina instrument via the immunoSEQ service. In the original analysis: IMGT annotation was used to assign V, D and J genes, and synthetic CDR3 analogues were used to correct counts for multiplex PCR bias. In the immunoSEQ Analyzer, repertoire clonality was calculated as one minus normalized Shannon entropy. Clonal expansion was defined by Fisher's exact test with Benjamini-Hochberg false discovery rate control, using two-tailed P<0.01. TCRdb took this table from immuneACCESS and kept in-frame rearrangements with V and J called. Such tables lack part of the clones; where checked against another copy, unresolved V genes explain under half of the gap, and the rest is unexplained. V and J calls and clone size are copied from that table; D and trimming were computed from the DNA. Across this sample there are tens of thousands of clones, with approximately 83% seen only once. The ten biggest clones cover roughly 0.26% of the sample.

Sorted T cell subsets were CFSE-labeled and co-cultured for 5 days with allogeneic regulatory or mature dendritic cells at a 1:10 DC:T ratio. Naive T cells were sorted as CD45RA+ and memory T cells as CD45RO+ CD4+ or CD8+ cells by FACS. The T cells used for TCR sequencing were obtained from a couple of healthy control subjects. Genomic DNA was extracted with the Qiagen DNeasy Blood & Tissue Kit. At the junction V is shortened by 1 base and J by 12 bases, with 10 bases in between. Based on the germline V gene, the CDR1 and CDR2 sequences are KGHSH and LQKENI. The CDR3 goes from the cysteine to the phenylalanine over 12 residues. CDR3 DNA is the only sequence kept; it has 36 bases, read in frame from the first base.

The V gene is TRBV18 and the J gene is TRBJ1-3; the D segment cannot be called with confidence. Source material: naive CD4+ T cells from blood cultured with dendritic cells. What the cell subset or site label conveys for this sample: CD45RA+ naive T cells. This TCR came from a human donor in good health. The CDR3 loop reads CASSPRVEGIYF. The DNA sequence is given as TGTGCCAGCTCACCACGAGTGGAGGGCATATATTTT.